The 24 T cell receptor beta chains below all came from one sample that was sequenced in a study of T cells after yellow fever vaccination. TCRdb itself ran the 5' RACE reads through MiXCR, one entry per CDR3 protein. The sample records 400,000 to 650,000 distinct CDR3 sequences, just over 20% being singletons. The source material was PBMCs, sampled around 3 weeks after the first yellow fever vaccination. The receptor source for this set is a man aged 18 to 30 who received the YFV17D yellow fever vaccine.

V gene TRBV11-2 combines with J gene TRBJ2-1, with D unresolved. The germline V and J ends were trimmed by 0 bases and 9 bases, with 12 bases remaining between them. The CDR3 runs 14 residues. CDR1 and CDR2 (germline): SGHAT, FQNNGV. CDR3 DNA: TGTGCCAGCAGCTTAGACCTACCTGGGCCTGAGCAGTTCTTC. Protein product: CASSLDLPGPEQFF.

The chain is built from TRBV19 and TRBJ2-3; D is unresolved. CDR1 and CDR2 from the germline V gene are LNHDA and SQIVND (reference sequence). Between the trimmed V and J ends, which lost 6 bases and 0 bases, there was a span of 13 bases. This CDR3 is built from 15 residues. The DNA for the CDR3 is TGTGCCAGTAGCCCTCGGGTGTCTAGCACAGATACGCAGTATTTT. Amino acids: CASSPRVSSTDTQYF.

In its sample, this clonotype was seen a few times. The chain is built from TRBV9 and TRBJ1-2, with TRBD1 as a possible D gene (6 bases). Germline V lookup: CDR1 SGDLS, CDR2 YYNGEE. CDR3 size: 15 residues. Trimming took 0 bases from V and 3 from J, leaving 12 bases between them. The CDR3 loop is CASSVGTGPYYGYTF. The CDR3 coding sequence is TGTGCCAGCAGCGTAGGCACAGGGCCTTACTATGGCTACACCTTC. Full variable domain (rest looked up from reference TRBV9 and TRBJ1-2): DSGVTQTPKHLITATGQRVTLRCSPRSGDLSVYWYQQSLDQGLQFLIQYYNGEERAKGNILERFSAQQFPDLHSELNLSSLELGDSALYFCASSVGTGPYYGYTFGSGTRLTVV.

The rearrangement uses TRBV7-3 and TRBJ1-5; tentative D call: TRBD1 (5 bases). Trimming stripped 6 bases from V and 9 bases from J, with 15 bases between. The germline V gene has CDR1 SGHTA and CDR2 FQGTGA. The CDR3 covers 13 residues. The CDR3 nucleotides are TGTGCCAGCAGTCAATGGGAGAGGGGGCCCCAGCATTTT. Amino acids: CASSQWERGPQHF.

This clonotype has a handful of counts. V is TRBV6-5 and J is TRBJ2-7, with 13 nucleotides matching TRBD2. Germline CDR1 is MNHEY and CDR2 is SVGAGI. V lost 9 bases to trimming and J lost 1 base; unmatched junction nucleotides: 9. The length of the CDR3 is 16 residues. The CDR3 loop reads CASARTSGGGSYEQYF. The CDR3 DNA reads as TGTGCCAGTGCCAGGACTAGCGGGGGCGGATCCTACGAGCAGTACTTC.

The V call is TRBV5-1, the J call TRBJ2-1, with 9 bases fitting TRBD2. The length of the CDR3 is 15 residues. Germline V lookup: CDR1 SGHRS, CDR2 YFSETQ. V lost 0 bases to trimming and J lost 3 bases; unmatched junction nucleotides: 1. The CDR3 loop is CASSLGAGGYNEQFF. The DNA for the CDR3 is TGCGCCAGCAGCTTGGGAGCGGGGGGCTACAATGAGCAGTTCTTC. Full variable domain (outside the CDR3, taken from reference TRBV5-1 and TRBJ2-1): KAGVTQTPRYLIKTRGQQVTLSCSPISGHRSVSWYQQTPGQGLQFLFEYFSETQRNKGNFPGRFSGRQFSNSRSEMNVSTLELGDSALYLCASSLGAGGYNEQFFGPGTRLTVL.

The gene calls are TRBV27 and TRBJ2-5, with 10 positions matching TRBD2. The germline V gene has CDR1 MNHEY and CDR2 SMNVEV (reference sequence). The trim removed 4 bases at V and 5 bases at J, leaving 4 bases unmatched. The CDR3 is made up of 14 amino acids. CDR3 region: CASSSLAGLETQYF. The CDR3 coding sequence is TGTGCCAGCAGTTCACTAGCGGGGCTTGAGACCCAGTACTTC.

The CDR3 sequence: CASSYGTGVQYV. CDR3 DNA: TGTGCCAGCAGCTACGGGACAGGGGTACAGTACGTC. The rearrangement joins TRBV6-6 to TRBJ2-7; 10 positions agree with TRBD1. This CDR3 is built from 12 residues. Germline assignment: CDR1 MNHNY and CDR2 SVGAGI (reference sequence). Trimming removed 6 bases from V and 10 bases from J; junction bases left unmatched: 6.

The chain recombines TRBV3-1 with TRBJ2-5, with D perhaps matching TRBD2 (5 bases). The CDR3 sequence is 17 residues long. Germline V lookup: CDR1 LGHDT, CDR2 YNNKEL (reference sequence). Trimming took 1 base from V and 9 from J, leaving 24 bases between them. This chain's CDR3 is CASSQVEVGIQAEAQYF. CDR3 bases: TGTGCCAGCAGCCAAGTGGAGGTGGGGATCCAAGCTGAGGCCCAGTACTTC.

The chain's CDR3 is CSANSGGPTDTQYF. The CDR3 DNA reads as TGCAGTGCTAATAGCGGGGGGCCCACAGATACGCAGTATTTT. The chain carries TRBV20-1 and TRBJ2-3; the match to TRBD2 covers 10 bases. V gave up 4 bases and J gave up 2 bases; unmatched junction bases: 3. CDR3 length equals 14 residues. Looked up from germline, CDR1 is DFQATT and CDR2 is SNEGSKA (reference sequence).

V gene TRBV29-1 combines with J gene TRBJ2-7; possibly TRBD2 for D (5 bases). The CDR3 is 14 amino acids. Trimming stripped 6 bases from V and 2 bases from J, with 17 bases between. Germline V gives CDR1 SQVTM, CDR2 ANQGSEA. The CDR3 DNA reads as TGCAGCGTCGCCGACATACGGAGGCCCTACGAGCAGTACTTC. It specifies CSVADIRRPYEQYF.

This clonotype was seen a few times. The DNA of the CDR3 is TGCAGCGTCAAACGGGACAGGGACGCAGATACGCAGTATTTT. Protein: CSVKRDRDADTQYF. V usage is TRBV29-1 and J usage is TRBJ2-3; TRBD1 agrees at 9 bases. V dropped 6 bases and J dropped 4; count of bases not matched to a gene: 8. The CDR3 is made up of 14 amino acids. Germline CDR1 is SQVTM and CDR2 is ANQGSEA.

This chain connects TRBV5-1 to TRBJ1-2; D remains unclear. Germline CDR1 SGHRS, CDR2 YFSETQ. V was pared by 5 bases and J by 4 bases, with 15 bases between. This CDR3 spans 14 amino acids. CDR3 DNA: TGCGCCAGCAGGCGAGAATCCCTATCCTATGGCTACACCTTC. It encodes CASRRESLSYGYTF.

The CDR3 protein is CSVGSIPLGDTQYF. In DNA, the CDR3 is TGCAGCGTTGGATCCATTCCTTTAGGAGATACGCAGTATTTT. The chain carries TRBV29-1 and TRBJ2-3; D unclear. CDR3 length equals 14 residues. V dropped 4 bases and J dropped 5 bases, with 16 bases sitting between them. From germline, CDR1 is SQVTM and CDR2 ANQGSEA.

The V and J genes are TRBV15 and TRBJ1-6, with unresolved D. Germline V lookup: CDR1 LNHNV, CDR2 YYDKDF (reference sequence). This CDR3 has 16 residues. Trimming left V 4 bases short and J 6 bases short, with 16 bases between. The CDR3 spells CATSTPQQALNSPLHF. CDR3 DNA sequence: TGTGCCACCAGCACCCCCCAGCAGGCGCTTAATTCACCCCTCCACTTT.

V gene TRBV5-1 combines with J gene TRBJ1-1, with D hard to call. The germline V and J ends were trimmed by 0 bases and 1 base, with 10 bases remaining between them. The CDR3 consists of 15 residues. The germline gives CDR1 SGHRS, CDR2 YFSETQ. The CDR3 coding sequence is TGCGCCAGCAGCTTGGCGGCCGGAGGGAACACTGAAGCTTTCTTT. Protein: CASSLAAGGNTEAFF.

This clonotype was observed a few times. This CDR3 reads CASSLVGQGGTEAFF. CDR3 DNA: TGTGCCAGCAGCTTAGTCGGACAGGGCGGAACTGAAGCTTTCTTT. V usage is TRBV7-2 and J usage is TRBJ1-1; 8 bases fit TRBD1. The V gene's germline CDR1 is SGHTA and CDR2 FQGNSA. CDR3 length: 15 amino acids. With 1 base clipped from V and 5 bases from J, the junction kept 6 bases outside the gene matches.

The rearrangement uses TRBV14 and TRBJ2-5; possible D gene TRBD2, 6 bases. V lost 1 base to trimming and J lost 5 bases, with 20 bases between them. The germline CDR1 and CDR2 sequences are SGHDN and FVKESK. CDR3 size: 17 residues. The CDR3 region is CASSQGSGWRPRETQYF. The CDR3 DNA sequence: TGTGCCAGCAGCCAAGGAAGCGGGTGGCGCCCGAGGGAGACCCAGTACTTC.

This clonotype was seen more than once but under ten times. V usage is TRBV20-1 and J usage is TRBJ1-5; D uncertain. The V gene lost 0 bases and the J gene lost 0 bases, with 3 bases spanning the gap. Germline CDR1 reads DFQATT; CDR2 reads SNEGSKA (reference sequence). The CDR3 extends over 13 amino acids. CDR3 amino acids: CSARDISNQPQHF. Written as DNA, the CDR3 is TGCAGTGCTAGAGACATTAGCAATCAGCCCCAGCATTTT.

The chain couples TRBV19 to TRBJ2-3; 10 bases agree with TRBD2. CDR3 length: 16 residues. In germline, CDR1 is LNHDA, CDR2 SQIVND (reference sequence). V was pared by 7 bases and J by 2 bases, with 9 bases of the junction left unmatched. This CDR3 is CASTSGGGTYTDTQYF. In DNA, the CDR3 is TGTGCCAGTACCAGCGGGGGGGGGACCTACACAGATACGCAGTATTTT.

This chain connects TRBV12-3 or TRBV12-4 to TRBJ2-5; 7 nucleotides align to TRBD2. V lost 4 bases to trimming and J lost 7 bases; unmatched junction nucleotides: 12. CDR3 length: 15 amino acids. CDR3 loop: CASSSQRGMRRTQYF. The CDR3 coding sequence is TGTGCCAGCAGTTCTCAGCGGGGTATGAGGAGGACCCAGTACTTC.

Here the CDR3 reads CASRLQVISGNTIYF. The CDR3 DNA reads as TGTGCCAGCAGACTACAGGTGATCTCTGGAAACACCATATATTTT. This sequence joins TRBV12-3 or TRBV12-4 and TRBJ1-3, with TRBD1 as a possible D gene (5 bases). The CDR3 is made up of 15 amino acids. The V end lost 6 bases, the J end lost 0 bases, and 12 bases lay between the germline ends.

The V gene is TRBV25-1, the J gene TRBJ2-1; D is perhaps TRBD2 (5 bases). Looked up from germline, CDR1 is MGHDK and CDR2 is SYGVNS. The CDR3 has 14 amino acids. V gave up 0 bases and J gave up 7 bases, with 10 bases separating them. CDR3 sequence: CASSEYAAVNEQFF. The CDR3 DNA is TGTGCCAGCAGTGAATATGCAGCGGTTAATGAGCAGTTCTTC.

This clonotype occurred a few times. The chain employs TRBV11-2 and TRBJ2-1, with 8 bases lining up with TRBD2. V was clipped by 7 bases and J by 7 bases; unmatched bases: 0. Germline CDR1 SGHAT, CDR2 FQNNGV. The CDR3 is made up of 11 amino acids. The CDR3 DNA follows: TGTGCCAGCAAGCGGGGGAATGAGCAGTTCTTC. Its protein is CASKRGNEQFF.